This T cell receptor beta chain came from a study of cytomegalovirus exposure and HLA in healthy donors. Germline V gene data show CDR1 as PRHDT and CDR2 as FYEKMQ (reference sequence). The ends were cut back, 5 bases at V and 9 bases at J, with 13 bases in the middle. The CDR3 extends over 13 amino acids. Method: immunoSEQ multiplex PCR; TCRdb's copy keeps in-frame clones and lacks some. This sample has almost 75,000 clones, with roughly 80% found just once. The sequence was obtained from a man between 25 and 39 years old in good health and CMV-seronegative. The rearrangement joins TRBV13 to TRBJ2-2; D unresolved. Sequencing used PBMCs. CDR3 DNA: TGTGCCAGCAGCCGCCTCGAGAAATGGGAGCTGTTTTTT. Translating gives CASSRLEKWELFF.